These 29 T cell receptor beta chains originate from one sample sequenced in a study of blood T cell repertoires in COVID-19. Generated by immunoSEQ multiplex PCR, the TCRdb table keeps only in-frame clones and is missing some. Of 110,000 to 150,000 clones in the sample, roughly 89% are singletons; the top ten hold 4.3%. The source material was PBMCs or T cells enriched from blood (not recorded which). The receptors derive from a man over 45 who had recovered from COVID-19.

This chain joins TRBV5-4 and TRBJ2-7, with D hard to call. Trimming pared 0 bases from V and 3 bases from J, leaving 13 bases between. The CDR3 is 15 amino acids. The germline CDR1 and CDR2 sequences are SGHNT and YYREEE (reference sequence). The CDR3 coding sequence is TGTGCCAGCAGCTTGGGTGTTGCGGTGGGCTACGAGCAGTACTTC. Amino acids: CASSLGVAVGYEQYF. Together with reference TRBV5-4 and TRBJ2-7, the CDR3 gives the full variable domain: ETGVTQSPTHLIKTRGQQVTLRCSSQSGHNTVSWYQQALGQGPQFIFQYYREEENGRGNFPPRFSGLQFPNYSSELNVNALELDDSALYLCASSLGVAVGYEQYFGPGTRLTVT.

This sequence joins TRBV5-1 and TRBJ1-2, with D possibly TRBD1 on 6 matching bases. Germline CDR1 is SGHRS and CDR2 is YFSETQ. The V end lost 1 base, the J end lost 3 bases, and 10 bases lay between the germline ends. This CDR3 comprises 14 residues. The CDR3 region is CASSLITGHYGYTF. The CDR3 bases are TGCGCCAGCAGCTTGATTACAGGGCACTATGGCTACACCTTC.

This clone has more than one count but fewer than ten. The genes are TRBV30 and TRBJ1-6, with 7 positions matching TRBD1. The ends lost 3 bases at V and 3 bases at J; junction bases unmatched: 5. Germline lookup yields CDR1 GTSNPN and CDR2 SVGIG (reference sequence). The CDR3 runs to 15 residues. The CDR3 sequence: CAWSPRDSYNSPLHF. The DNA of the CDR3 is TGTGCCTGGAGCCCCCGGGACAGCTATAATTCACCCCTCCACTTT.

This chain connects TRBV24-1 to TRBJ1-2; possible D gene TRBD1, 5 bases. The CDR3 sequence is 12 residues long. V gave up 8 bases and J gave up 1 base, with 7 bases separating them. In germline, CDR1 is KGHDR, CDR2 SFDVKD. CDR3 region: CATTGGNYGYTF. CDR3 in DNA: TGTGCCACCACGGGGGGTAACTATGGCTACACCTTC.

This clone occurred once. The V call is TRBV4-1, the J call TRBJ1-5; D is undetermined. The V end lost 0 bases, the J end lost 7 bases, and 10 bases lay between the germline ends. The CDR3 contains 14 residues. Per germline, CDR1 MGHRA and CDR2 YSYEKL. The CDR3 protein is CASSQDGSGQPQHF. CDR3 bases: TGCGCCAGCAGCCAAGATGGGAGCGGACAGCCCCAGCATTTT.

This chain links TRBV2 with TRBJ1-1, with unresolved D. The CDR3 sequence is 13 residues long. V dropped 11 bases and J dropped 2 bases, with 15 bases sitting between them. Germline CDR1 and CDR2: SNHLY and FYNNEI. The CDR3 DNA reads TGTGCCGAGCGGGCACAGTTTAACACTGAAGCTTTCTTT. The encoded protein is CAERAQFNTEAFF. The full variable domain, with the rest looked up from reference TRBV2 and TRBJ1-1, is EPEVTQTPSHQVTQMGQEVILRCVPISNHLYFYWYRQILGQKVEFLVSFYNNEISEKSEIFDDQFSVERPDGSNFTLKIRSTKLEDSAMYFCAERAQFNTEAFFGQGTRLTVV.

Note on this clone: A junction boundary mismatches the germline segment, possibly from a read error. The chain joins TRBV7-8 to TRBJ2-5; TRBD1 matches at 9 bases. Germline CDR1 SGHVS, CDR2 FQNEAQ. This CDR3 has 15 amino acids. CDR3 nucleotides: TGTGCCAGCAGCCCGCGACGACAGGGGATGTGGGACAGGGACTTC. This codes for CASSPRRQGMWDRDF. Full variable domain (outside the CDR3, taken from reference TRBV7-8 and TRBJ2-5): GAGVSQSPRYKVAKRGQDVALRCDPISGHVSLFWYQQALGQGPEFLTYFQNEAQLDKSGLPSDRFFAERPEGSVSTLKIQRTQQEDSAVYLCASSPRRQGMWDRDFGPGTRLLVL.

Of note for this clone: The same CDR3 is also encoded by other DNA sequences in this sample. The V and J genes are TRBV18 and TRBJ2-3; D possibly corresponds to TRBD2 (6 bases). The germline CDR1 and CDR2 sequences are KGHSH and LQKENI. V was cut by 2 bases and J by 0 bases, with 9 bases left in between. The CDR3 spans 15 residues. CDR3: CASSPGLASTDTQYF. CDR3 sequence (DNA): TGTGCCAGCTCACCAGGGCTAGCGAGCACAGATACGCAGTATTTT. Full variable domain (remainder filled in from reference TRBV18 and TRBJ2-3): NAGVMQNPRHLVRRRGQEARLRCSPMKGHSHVYWYRQLPEEGLKFMVYLQKENIIDESGMPKERFSAEFPKEGPSILRIQQVVRGDSAAYFCASSPGLASTDTQYFGPGTRLTVL.

The chain joins TRBV2 to TRBJ2-3, with D possibly TRBD1 on 6 matching bases. V was cut by 6 bases and J by 2 bases, with 12 bases left in between. The CDR3 totals 14 residues. The germline gives CDR1 SNHLY, CDR2 FYNNEI. CDR3 coding DNA: TGTGCCAGCAGGACAGGTCCAGCCACAGATACGCAGTATTTT. The encoded protein is CASRTGPATDTQYF. Looking up the rest from reference TRBV2 and TRBJ2-3 gives the full variable domain: EPEVTQTPSHQVTQMGQEVILRCVPISNHLYFYWYRQILGQKVEFLVSFYNNEISEKSEIFDDQFSVERPDGSNFTLKIRSTKLEDSAMYFCASRTGPATDTQYFGPGTRLTVL.

The V call is TRBV6-1, the J call TRBJ1-1; D not certain. This CDR3 has 15 amino acids. Per the germline V gene, CDR1 is MNHNS and CDR2 is SASEGT. The V end lost 3 bases, the J end lost 1 base, and 12 bases lay between the germline ends. Written as DNA, the CDR3 is TGTGCCAGCAGTGAGGGTAGCGCCGGGAACACTGAAGCTTTCTTT. It specifies CASSEGSAGNTEAFF.

The gene calls are TRBV19 and TRBJ1-5; 9 nucleotides match TRBD1. V dropped 8 bases and J dropped 6; count of bases not matched to a gene: 11. Germline V gene data show CDR1 as LNHDA and CDR2 as SQIVND (reference sequence). The CDR3 runs 15 residues. The chain's CDR3 is CASRTQGAIRQPQHF. The DNA of the CDR3 is TGTGCCAGTCGTACACAGGGGGCGATTCGTCAGCCCCAGCATTTT.

This rearrangement joins TRBV10-3 to TRBJ2-5, with 7 bases identical to TRBD1. The CDR3 is 15 residues long. Germline V gene data show CDR1 as ENHRY and CDR2 as SYGVKD. J was trimmed by 2 bases and V by 5 bases; bases with no gene match: 8. The CDR3 sequence is CAISLGGASQETQYF. The DNA of the CDR3 is TGTGCCATCAGTCTAGGGGGCGCGAGTCAAGAGACCCAGTACTTC.

The chain combines TRBV28 with TRBJ2-7, with unresolved D. Germline V lookup: CDR1 MDHEN, CDR2 SYDVKM. Trimming took 7 bases from V and 5 from J, leaving 18 bases between them. The CDR3 is 14 amino acids. For the CDR3, the DNA is TGTGCCAGCATATCTCGCAGAAGAAACAACGAGCAGTACGTC. This encodes CASISRRRNNEQYV.

The rearrangement joins TRBV29-1 to TRBJ2-4; the D gene is possibly TRBD1 (5 bases). The ends were cut back, 3 bases at V and 0 bases at J, with 9 bases in the middle. Per the germline V gene, CDR1 is SQVTM and CDR2 is ANQGSEA. The length of the CDR3 is 14 residues. DNA of the CDR3: TGCAGCGTTGAGACAGCGCTAGCCAAAAACATTCAGTACTTC. The encoded protein is CSVETALAKNIQYF.

The genes are TRBV4-3 and TRBJ2-7; 7 bases line up with TRBD2. In germline, CDR1 is LGHNA, CDR2 YSLEER. The CDR3 is 16 amino acids. Losses at the gene ends were 4 bases for V and 4 bases for J; bases not matched to a gene: 13. Here the CDR3 reads CASSLLLTGGRYEQYF. For the CDR3, the DNA is TGCGCCAGCAGCCTGCTTCTAACGGGAGGACGATACGAGCAGTACTTC.

This chain links TRBV24-1 with TRBJ2-3; 7 nucleotides agree with TRBD2. Germline V gives CDR1 KGHDR, CDR2 SFDVKD. The CDR3 runs 21 residues. Trimming cost V 7 bases and J 2 bases; bases outside gene matches: 26. The CDR3 loop reads CATREVVGSWEGSTDTDTQYF. DNA for the CDR3: TGTGCCACCAGAGAAGTAGTTGGATCTTGGGAGGGATCAACAGACACAGATACGCAGTATTTT.

The chain has TRBV29-1 and TRBJ2-2, with D perhaps matching TRBD1 (5 bases). The CDR3 is 15 amino acids. The germline gives CDR1 SQVTM, CDR2 ANQGSEA. V lost 7 bases and J 0 bases, leaving 15 bases between the germline ends. CDR3 nucleotides: TGCAGCGCAGGCGGACAATCCACGAACACCGGGGAGCTGTTTTTT. This translates into CSAGGQSTNTGELFF.

V and J are TRBV7-2 and TRBJ2-3; 11 nucleotides align to TRBD1. The CDR3 sequence is 16 residues long. V shed 5 bases and J 3 bases; nucleotides not matched to a gene: 7. Germline V gene lookup returns CDR1 SGHTA and CDR2 FQGNSA. In DNA, the CDR3 is TGTGCCAGCAGCCAGGACAGGGGGCGGGCGACAGATACGCAGTATTTT. Translation gives CASSQDRGRATDTQYF.

This chain connects TRBV5-1 to TRBJ2-1, with TRBD2 matching 7 bases. CDR1 and CDR2 (germline): SGHRS, YFSETQ. J gave up 8 bases and V 5 bases, and 13 bases lay outside the gene matches. The CDR3 sequence is 15 residues long. The CDR3 sequence: CASSSAGRQADEQFF. The DNA of the CDR3 is TGCGCCAGCAGTAGTGCCGGGAGGCAGGCCGATGAGCAGTTCTTC. The full variable domain, completed using reference TRBV5-1 and TRBJ2-1, is KAGVTQTPRYLIKTRGQQVTLSCSPISGHRSVSWYQQTPGQGLQFLFEYFSETQRNKGNFPGRFSGRQFSNSRSEMNVSTLELGDSALYLCASSSAGRQADEQFFGPGTRLTVL.

The J gene is TRBJ1-5, the V gene TRBV5-6; D is perhaps TRBD1 (6 bases). This CDR3 is 14 amino acids long. Germline assignment: CDR1 SGHDT and CDR2 YYEEEE. V was clipped by 3 bases and J by 4 bases, with 11 bases between them. CDR3: CASSYRDTNQPQHF. The CDR3 bases are TGTGCCAGCAGCTACCGGGACACTAATCAGCCCCAGCATTTT.

This chain connects TRBV18 to TRBJ2-2, with D perhaps TRBD1 (5 bases). The CDR3 has 17 residues. Trimming took 4 bases from V and 1 from J, leaving 16 bases between them. CDR1 KGHSH and CDR2 LQKENI come from the germline V gene. CDR3 region: CASSRARVLMNTGELFF. DNA for the CDR3: TGTGCCAGCTCACGGGCCAGGGTCTTAATGAACACCGGGGAGCTGTTTTTT.

The chain carries TRBV4-3 and TRBJ2-1, with no clear D. V dropped 1 base and J dropped 3 bases, with 19 bases sitting between them. The CDR3 has 18 amino acids. Germline values: CDR1 LGHNA, CDR2 YSLEER. The CDR3 region is CASSQGPPSSSRYNEQFF. CDR3 nucleotides: TGCGCCAGCAGCCAAGGCCCCCCCTCTAGTAGCCGCTACAATGAGCAGTTCTTC.

CDR3 DNA sequence: TGTGCCAGCAGTCTCGCCCGGACAGGGTTTGAAGCTTTCTTT. Protein product: CASSLARTGFEAFF. The chain uses TRBV6-2 or TRBV6-3 and TRBJ1-1; 8 bases match TRBD1. The CDR3 spans 14 residues. V was clipped by 5 bases and J by 7 bases; unmatched bases: 9. Germline values: CDR1 MNHEY, CDR2 SVGEGT.

The chain couples TRBV25-1 to TRBJ1-6, with D possibly TRBD1 on 5 matching bases. Trimming took off 5 bases at V and 7 bases at J, with 9 bases between the two ends. This CDR3 has 13 residues. Germline V gives CDR1 MGHDK, CDR2 SYGVNS. This chain's CDR3 is CASSTTENSPLHF. In DNA, the CDR3 is TGTGCCAGCAGTACGACAGAAAATTCACCCCTCCACTTT.

This chain connects TRBV7-9 to TRBJ2-4, with a tentative D call TRBD2 (6 bases). Germline lookup yields CDR1 SEHNR and CDR2 FQNEAQ (reference sequence). The V gene lost 5 bases and the J gene lost 3 bases, with 11 bases spanning the gap. This CDR3 has 14 amino acids. CDR3: CASSGTGGKNIQYF. CDR3 sequence (DNA): TGTGCCAGCAGCGGCACCGGGGGCAAAAACATTCAGTACTTC.

The chain employs TRBV11-2 and TRBJ1-6, with D unclear. The germline gives CDR1 SGHAT, CDR2 FQNNGV. V dropped 0 bases and J dropped 10 bases, with 7 bases sitting between them. This CDR3 is built from 13 residues. The CDR3 coding sequence is TGTGCCAGCAGCTTAGAAGGGAGCTCACCCCTCCACTTT. This translates into CASSLEGSSPLHF. Supplemented by reference TRBV11-2 and TRBJ1-6, the full variable domain reads EAGVAQSPRYKIIEKRQSVAFWCNPISGHATLYWYQQILGQGPKLLIQFQNNGVVDDSQLPKDRFSAERLKGVDSTLKIQPAKLEDSAVYLCASSLEGSSPLHFGNGTRLTVT.

The chain couples TRBV28 to TRBJ2-7, with 9 positions matching TRBD1. Germline V gene data show CDR1 as MDHEN and CDR2 as SYDVKM. Trimming at V came to 4 bases and at J to 5 bases, leaving 30 bases not matched to a gene. The CDR3 has 22 amino acids. In DNA, the CDR3 is TGTGCCAGCAGTTCAACGGACAGGGGCTTGTGGGGACAGGGTAACTCTCCTGACGAGCAGTACGTC. Amino acids: CASSSTDRGLWGQGNSPDEQYV.

V usage is TRBV14 and J usage is TRBJ2-5, with 10 bases matching TRBD2. Germline loops: CDR1 SGHDN, CDR2 FVKESK. This CDR3 contains 17 residues. V dropped 0 bases and J dropped 1; count of bases not matched to a gene: 5. Here the CDR3 DNA reads TGTGCCAGCAGCCAAGAAACCCGGACTAGCGGCCAAGAGACCCAGTACTTC. Protein product: CASSQETRTSGQETQYF.

The chain couples TRBV30 to TRBJ1-2; 7 bases fit TRBD1. The CDR3 has 13 amino acids. Trimming took 4 bases from V and 4 from J; bases not matched to a gene: 6. Germline assignment: CDR1 GTSNPN and CDR2 SVGIG (reference sequence). The CDR3 is CAWTRQGGYGYTF. DNA of the CDR3: TGTGCCTGGACCCGCCAGGGGGGCTATGGCTACACCTTC.